One sample yielded the 25 T cell receptor beta chains listed below, sequenced in a study of read filtering for tumor transcriptome and immune sequencing. From roughly 390 ng of RNA, a library with molecular barcoded alpha/delta and beta/gamma adaptors was made. Via MiXCR, TCRdb re-called the reads, giving one row per CDR3 protein. Here the sample spans about 62,000 distinct CDR3 sequences, around 20% being singletons. The sample consisted of a population of CD138-negative cells sorted from bone marrow. Receptors were obtained from a donor at least 40 years old with multiple myeloma.

This clonotype occurred a few times. Being one base from a much bigger clone, this may be a read error. The CDR3 DNA is TGTGCCAGCAGCAGGCGCCTGACAGGGTCCATCACAGATACGCAGTATTTT. Translating it yields CASSRRLTGSITDTQYF. V gene TRBV9 combines with J gene TRBJ2-3; 7 bases map to TRBD1. After removal of 4 bases from V and 2 bases from J, the junction contained 13 bases not matched to a gene. The CDR3 spans 17 residues. Germline CDR1 is SGDLS and CDR2 is YYNGEE.

The table lists this clonotype with many counts. The rearrangement joins TRBV21-1 to TRBJ2-7; the DNA was not used to check the table's D call, TRBD1. TRBV21-1 is flagged as a pseudogene. This CDR3 contains 15 residues. This CDR3 is CASSERDKTTNEQYF. In nucleotides, the CDR3 is TGTGCCAGCAGCGAGCGGGACAAGACTACCAACGAGCAGTACTTC.

V is TRBV7-9 and J is TRBJ2-1; 10 bases align to TRBD2. This CDR3 has 18 amino acids. The J segment lost 7 bases and the V segment lost 1 base, leaving 13 bases of the junction unmatched. Germline V lookup: CDR1 SEHNR, CDR2 FQNEAQ (reference sequence). The CDR3 loop is CASSLDIRASGSGNEQFF. In nucleotides, the CDR3 is TGTGCCAGCAGCTTAGATATTCGGGCTAGCGGGAGCGGTAATGAGCAGTTCTTC.

The chain links TRBV13 to TRBJ1-2; weak D call: TRBD1 (5 bases). V lost 6 bases, J lost 4 bases, and 9 bases lay in between. Germline-derived CDR1 and CDR2 are PRHDT and FYEKMQ (reference sequence). The CDR3 totals 12 residues. The CDR3 protein is CASRPGGYGYTF. The DNA for the CDR3 is TGTGCCAGCAGACCGGGGGGCTATGGCTACACCTTC.

In this sample, this clonotype turned up many times. V and J are TRBV5-1 and TRBJ2-1, with D hard to call. This CDR3 has 15 residues. V lost 10 bases, J lost 7 bases, and 24 bases lay in between. Germline V lookup: CDR1 SGHRS, CDR2 YFSETQ. The CDR3 DNA reads as TGCGCCGTGACTCGGCCCGGCAGGCCAGAGAATGAGCAGTTCTTC. It yields the protein CAVTRPGRPENEQFF.

The table lists this clonotype with many counts. The V and J genes are TRBV20-1 and TRBJ2-7; D assignment may be TRBD1 or TRBD2 (6 bases each). From germline, CDR1 is DFQATT and CDR2 SNEGSKA (reference sequence). The ends were cut back, 4 bases at V and 6 bases at J, with 16 bases in the middle. The CDR3 extends over 13 amino acids. The CDR3 spells CSAMRGDLPEQYF. The CDR3 nucleotides read TGCAGTGCTATGAGGGGGGACCTCCCCGAGCAGTACTTC.

Of note for this clonotype: A much bigger clone sits one base away, suggesting this may be a read error. The J gene is TRBJ1-1, the V gene TRBV5-6; D remains ambiguous. The V gene lost 2 bases and the J gene lost 3 bases, with 11 bases spanning the gap. This CDR3 contains 14 residues. Germline CDR1 and CDR2: SGHDT and YYEEEE. The CDR3: CASSFWELDTEAFF. The CDR3 bases are TGTGCCAGCAGCTTTTGGGAATTGGACACTGAAGCTTTCTTT.

Comment on this clonotype: A junction end diverges from the germline sequence, so it may reflect a read error. V gene TRBV11-2 combines with J gene TRBJ2-1; the match to TRBD2 covers 12 bases. The V gene's germline CDR1 is SGHAT and CDR2 FQNNGV. The CDR3 spans 14 residues. The CDR3 loop is CASSFPSGRDEQLF. The CDR3 DNA is TGCGCCAGCAGCTTTCCTAGCGGGAGGGATGAGCAGCTCTTC.

As to this clonotype: This sequence may be a read error, since a much larger clone differs from it by one base. The chain links TRBV11-2 to TRBJ2-7; 8 nucleotides match TRBD1. From germline, CDR1 is SGHAT and CDR2 FQNNGV. This CDR3 has 15 amino acids. For the CDR3, the DNA is TGTGCCAGCGGCTTCGCCCCGGACAGGGACATCGAGCAGTACTTC. Its translation: CASGFAPDRDIEQYF.

This clonotype was seen ten or more times. The chain uses TRBV3-1 and TRBJ2-5; 9 bases are a match to TRBD2. Germline assignment: CDR1 LGHDT and CDR2 YNNKEL (reference sequence). V lost 5 bases to trimming and J lost 2 bases; unmatched junction nucleotides: 3. The CDR3 is 14 amino acids. CDR3: CASSFLAGQETQYF. In DNA, the CDR3 is TGTGCCAGCAGCTTCCTAGCGGGACAAGAGACCCAGTACTTC.

A remark on this clonotype: A far larger clone is one base from this, pointing to a likely read error. The chain links TRBV7-9 to TRBJ2-1, with D possibly TRBD2 on 5 matching bases. The CDR3 extends over 15 amino acids. The germline CDR1 and CDR2 sequences are SEHNR and FQNEAQ (reference sequence). The CDR3: CASSLGEGSYNDQFF. The DNA of the CDR3 is TGTGCCAGCAGCTTAGGAGAGGGCTCCTACAATGATCAGTTCTTC.

With respect to this clonotype: A read error is possible here, since a much larger clone lies one base away. The chain employs TRBV10-3 and TRBJ1-4; no clear D gene. CDR1 is ENHRY and CDR2 is SYGVKD in the germline V gene. The CDR3 has 15 residues. CDR3 nucleotides: TGTGCCATCGGTGAGTCTACAGCAACTAATGAAAAACTGTTTTTT. Residues: CAIGESTATNEKLFF.

This clonotype was seen ten or more times. This chain uses TRBV20-1 with TRBJ2-1, with D perhaps TRBD1 (6 bases). Looked up from germline, CDR1 is DFQATT and CDR2 is SNEGSKA (reference sequence). The CDR3 sequence is 17 residues long. V dropped 1 base and J dropped 8 bases, with 24 bases sitting between them. CDR3 DNA sequence: TGCAGTGCTAGAGCACCTACAGGGAGCTTTGTGAAATATGAGCAGTTCTTC. It specifies CSARAPTGSFVKYEQFF.

This clonotype was seen at least ten times. The chain joins TRBV6-6 to TRBJ2-6; no clear D gene. The V gene's germline CDR1 is MNHNY and CDR2 SVGAGI (reference sequence). This CDR3 has 14 amino acids. Trimming left V 6 bases short and J 4 bases short, with 10 bases between. The CDR3 here is CASSSASGANVLTF. CDR3 DNA: TGTGCCAGCAGCTCAGCGTCCGGGGCCAACGTCCTGACTTTC.

This clonotype was detected ten times or more. The chain joins TRBV10-3 to TRBJ1-1, with 9 positions matching TRBD1. The V gene end was trimmed by 6 bases and the J gene end by 4 bases; junction bases not matched to a gene: 6. The CDR3 runs to 14 residues. CDR1 is ENHRY and CDR2 is SYGVKD in the germline V gene. CDR3 sequence: CAISGTGGGTEAFF. CDR3 DNA sequence: TGTGCCATCAGCGGTACAGGGGGCGGCACTGAAGCTTTCTTT.

With respect to this clonotype: The likely explanation is a read error, given a far larger clone one base away. The chain joins TRBV6-5 to TRBJ1-1; D is perhaps TRBD1 (5 bases). This CDR3 has 18 residues. Between the trimmed V and J ends, which lost 5 bases and 1 base, there was a span of 23 bases. In germline, CDR1 is MNHEY, CDR2 SVGAGI. This chain's CDR3 is CASSVAPPGSLGNTEAFF. The CDR3 bases are TGTGCCAGCAGTGTAGCACCGCCAGGGTCCTTGGGGAACACTGAAGCTTTCTTT.

The sample holds many counts of this clonotype. The rearrangement uses TRBV2 and TRBJ2-1; D possibly corresponds to TRBD1 (6 bases). Germline lookup yields CDR1 SNHLY and CDR2 FYNNEI. Trimming pared 5 bases from V and 6 bases from J, leaving 17 bases between. The CDR3 is 15 residues long. CDR3 sequence reads: CASSFRTGTVNEQFF. The CDR3 nucleotides are TGTGCCAGCAGTTTCCGCACAGGGACGGTCAATGAGCAGTTCTTC.

This clonotype was counted at least ten times. The chain has TRBV29-1 and TRBJ2-1, with D perhaps being TRBD1 or TRBD2 (5 bases each). The CDR3 extends over 14 amino acids. With 4 bases removed from V and 0 bases from J, the gap between germline ends came to 10 bases. Germline CDR1 SQVTM, CDR2 ANQGSEA. CDR3 protein: CSVGQRSSYNEQFF. The CDR3, as DNA: TGCAGCGTTGGACAGCGGAGCTCCTACAATGAGCAGTTCTTC.

Many counts were recorded for this clonotype. The chain uses TRBV7-8 and TRBJ2-3; D gene ambiguous. V gave up 4 bases and J gave up 4 bases, with 6 bases separating them. Germline V gene sequence: CDR1 SGHVS, CDR2 FQNEAQ. The CDR3 sequence is 12 residues long. CDR3 sequence reads: CASSSNSDTQYF. DNA of the CDR3: TGTGCCAGCAGCTCAAACTCAGATACGCAGTATTTT.

A note on this clonotype: A read error may account for a junction end that differs from germline. This rearrangement joins TRBV11-2 to TRBJ1-1; TRBD1 matches at 7 bases. The CDR3 consists of 19 residues. Germline V gene lookup returns CDR1 SGHAT and CDR2 FQNNGV. CDR3 in amino acids: CAGSLGDWGTEARGTEAFF. The CDR3 DNA sequence: TGTGCCGGCAGCTTAGGGGATTGGGGGACAGAGGCCCGGGGCACTGAAGCTTTCTTT.

The chain recombines TRBV7-9 with TRBJ2-1, with 9 bases matching TRBD2. This CDR3 spans 16 amino acids. The ends lost 7 bases at V and 7 bases at J; junction bases unmatched: 14. Per the germline V gene, CDR1 is SEHNR and CDR2 is FQNEAQ (reference sequence). Here the CDR3 reads CASTREGGSSANEQFF. For the CDR3, the DNA is TGTGCCAGCACGCGGGAGGGGGGATCCTCTGCAAATGAGCAGTTCTTC.

This clonotype was counted a few times. The CDR3 protein is CASSPMQGRTNQPQHF. DNA for the CDR3: TGTGCCAGCAGCCCTATGCAAGGACGAACTAATCAGCCCCAGCATTTT. This sequence joins TRBV11-2 and TRBJ1-5; no clear D gene. This CDR3 has 16 amino acids. Trimming removed 5 bases at V and 4 bases at J, with 18 bases between. Germline V gene sequence: CDR1 SGHAT, CDR2 FQNNGV. Based on the CDR3 plus reference TRBV11-2 and TRBJ1-5, the full variable domain is EAGVAQSPRYKIIEKRQSVAFWCNPISGHATLYWYQQILGQGPKLLIQFQNNGVVDDSQLPKDRFSAERLKGVDSTLKIQPAKLEDSAVYLCASSPMQGRTNQPQHFGDGTRLSIL.

V usage is TRBV20-1 and J usage is TRBJ2-3; D call uncertain. This CDR3 region has 12 residues. Germline CDR1 and CDR2: DFQATT and SNEGSKA (reference sequence). V lost 3 bases and J lost 9, with 13 bases in between. The chain's CDR3 is CSARGWVETQYF. The CDR3 nucleotides are TGCAGTGCTAGGGGCTGGGTAGAAACGCAGTATTTT.

This clonotype has ten or more counts. The V call is TRBV29-1, the J call TRBJ2-7; 8 bases agree with TRBD2. After removal of 1 base from V and 3 bases from J, the junction contained 2 bases not matched to a gene. Germline values: CDR1 SQVTM, CDR2 ANQGSEA. The CDR3 spans 13 residues. This CDR3 reads CSVEGAGGYEQYF. DNA for the CDR3: TGCAGCGTTGAAGGGGCGGGGGGCTACGAGCAGTACTTC.

This clonotype was seen once. This may come from a read error, since a much larger clone is one base off. Because the CDR3 is missing its conserved closing phenylalanine or tryptophan, this is likely a read error. The V call is TRBV5-6, the J call TRBJ1-5; tentatively, D is TRBD1 (5 bases). From germline, CDR1 is SGHDT and CDR2 YYEEEE. Trimming stripped 5 bases from V and 3 bases from J, with 12 bases between. This CDR3 comprises 14 residues. The CDR3 coding sequence is TGTGCCAGCAGTCCCGGGACTTCCAATCAGCCCCAGCATCTT. It encodes CASSPGTSNQPQHL.